This entry lists 20 T cell receptor beta chains sequenced from one sample in a study of technical replicates of blood from a handful of donors. Clones were sequenced by immunoSEQ multiplex PCR, and TCRdb holds only the in-frame ones, with some missing. The repertoire consists of about 88,000 clones, with around 94% occurring once and the leading ten covering more than 0.2%. Sequences were obtained from T cells isolated from PBMCs. The source of these receptors is a human donor in good health.

This CDR3 reads CASRTGVNEQFF. CDR3 sequence (DNA): TGTGCCAGCCGGACAGGGGTCAATGAGCAGTTCTTC. V gene TRBV6-5 combines with J gene TRBJ2-1; 9 nucleotides match TRBD1. V lost 8 bases and J lost 6; bases outside the gene matches: 2. CDR1 and CDR2 (germline): MNHEY, SVGAGI. This CDR3 has 12 amino acids.

The V call is TRBV6-6, the J call TRBJ2-7; TRBD1 matches at 8 bases. In germline, CDR1 is MNHNY, CDR2 SVGAGI (reference sequence). This CDR3 is 15 amino acids long. Trimming removed 6 bases from V and 2 bases from J; junction bases left unmatched: 9. CDR3 bases: TGTGCCAGCAGGACTGACAGGGGAACTCCCTACGAGCAGTACTTC. Its translation is CASRTDRGTPYEQYF.

The V call is TRBV7-9, the J call TRBJ2-1; TRBD1 matches 9 bases. Germline trimming cut 4 bases from V and 9 bases from J; bases unmatched to any gene: 10. The CDR3 is made up of 15 amino acids. Germline V gene data show CDR1 as SEHNR and CDR2 as FQNEAQ (reference sequence). CDR3 bases: TGTGCCAGCAGCTCACCCCCGGGACAGGGTTTTGAGCAGTTCTTC. The encoded protein is CASSSPPGQGFEQFF.

The chain recombines TRBV7-8 with TRBJ1-2; 7 bases are a match to TRBD1. This CDR3 region has 13 residues. After removal of 5 bases from V and 8 bases from J, the junction contained 8 bases not matched to a gene. The germline V gene has CDR1 SGHVS and CDR2 FQNEAQ. This CDR3 is CASSDRETKGYTF. Here the CDR3 DNA reads TGTGCCAGCAGCGACAGGGAAACAAAAGGCTACACCTTC.

This sequence joins TRBV5-4 and TRBJ2-3; perhaps TRBD1 as D (5 bases). Germline CDR1 SGHNT, CDR2 YYREEE (reference sequence). Trimming removed 1 base from V and 4 bases from J, with 10 bases in between. CDR3 length: 14 amino acids. In nucleotides, the CDR3 is TGTGCCAGCAGCTTGCAAGGGGTCCCAGATACGCAGTATTTT. It yields the protein CASSLQGVPDTQYF.

V and J are TRBV4-2 and TRBJ1-2, with TRBD1 matching over 9 bases. Germline V CDR1 and CDR2: LGHNA, YNFKEQ. The ends lost 1 base at V and 5 bases at J; junction bases unmatched: 5. This CDR3 contains 15 residues. CDR3 bases: TGTGCCAGCAGCCAAGCTTTAGGACAGGGGTATGGCTACACCTTC. Translating it yields CASSQALGQGYGYTF.

The rearrangement joins TRBV27 to TRBJ2-5; no definite D call. CDR1 and CDR2 from the germline V gene are MNHEY and SMNVEV (reference sequence). The V end was cut by 7 bases, the J end by 10 bases, with 7 bases between. This CDR3 has 9 amino acids. CDR3 DNA: TGTGCCAGCAAGGCGGTCCAGTACTTC. Its protein product is CASKAVQYF.

The chain recombines TRBV20-1 with TRBJ2-1; 9 bases match TRBD2. The CDR3 is made up of 11 amino acids. The V and J ends lost 5 bases and 9 bases, in that order; junction bases with no gene match: 2. The germline V gene encodes CDR1 DFQATT and CDR2 SNEGSKA (reference sequence). The DNA of the CDR3 is TGCAGTGCTGTAGCGGGAGCTGAGCAGTTCTTC. Residues: CSAVAGAEQFF.

The chain recombines TRBV6-6 with TRBJ2-7, with D tentatively TRBD2 (6 bases). CDR3 length: 16 amino acids. Trimming took off 5 bases at V and 2 bases at J, with 19 bases between the two ends. Germline CDR1 and CDR2: MNHNY and SVGAGI (reference sequence). CDR3 sequence: CASSHQPTGVTYEQYF. The CDR3 DNA sequence: TGTGCCAGCAGTCACCAACCCACGGGAGTAACCTACGAGCAGTACTTC.

CDR3 in amino acids: CATSRDRGQVYGYTF. The CDR3 DNA sequence: TGTGCCACCAGCAGAGACAGGGGGCAAGTCTATGGCTACACCTTC. The chain combines TRBV15 with TRBJ1-2; 8 positions match TRBD1. Trimming took 0 bases from V and 4 from J; bases not matched to a gene: 4. CDR1 is LNHNV and CDR2 is YYDKDF in the germline V gene (reference sequence). The CDR3 contains 15 residues.

This clone has more than one count but fewer than ten. This chain uses TRBV28 with TRBJ2-7, with 9 nucleotides matching TRBD2. The germline gives CDR1 MDHEN, CDR2 SYDVKM. Trimming at V came to 5 bases and at J to 0 bases, leaving 5 bases not matched to a gene. The CDR3 length is 15 residues. The DNA of the CDR3 is TGTGCCAGCAGTGTGATTAGCGGGAGCTCCTACGAGCAGTACTTC. Amino acid sequence: CASSVISGSSYEQYF.

V and J are TRBV15 and TRBJ2-7, with 13 bases fitting TRBD2. Trimming at V came to 6 bases and at J to 3 bases, leaving 17 bases not matched to a gene. Germline V gene sequence: CDR1 LNHNV, CDR2 YYDKDF (reference sequence). The length of the CDR3 is 19 residues. CDR3: CATRATSGRSPLPYYEQYF. CDR3 coding DNA: TGTGCCACCAGGGCGACTAGCGGGAGGTCCCCCCTTCCCTACTACGAGCAGTACTTC.

This rearrangement joins TRBV2 to TRBJ2-6; D might be TRBD1 (6 bases). The CDR3 runs to 19 residues. Germline V gives CDR1 SNHLY, CDR2 FYNNEI. V dropped 4 bases and J dropped 0 bases, with 19 bases sitting between them. DNA of the CDR3: TGTGCCAGCAGTGGGGTAGGACAGCTCCCTAACTCTGGGGCCAACGTCCTGACTTTC. It encodes CASSGVGQLPNSGANVLTF.

The CDR3 protein is CSVKRGGPNEQFF. The CDR3 DNA sequence: TGCAGCGTTAAGCGGGGGGGCCCCAATGAGCAGTTCTTC. This chain uses TRBV29-1 with TRBJ2-1, with 10 bases fitting TRBD2. Germline assignment: CDR1 SQVTM and CDR2 ANQGSEA. V shed 5 bases, J shed 6 bases, and the junction held 4 bases outside the gene matches. CDR3 length equals 13 residues.

The CDR3 DNA reads as TGTGCCAGCAGCTCAGCGGACAGGGACCCCAGGGAGCAGTTCTTC. Its translation is CASSSADRDPREQFF. The chain employs TRBV5-6 and TRBJ2-1; 8 bases map to TRBD1. V lost 3 bases to trimming and J lost 10 bases; unmatched junction nucleotides: 12. Germline CDR1 and CDR2: SGHDT and YYEEEE. The CDR3 spans 15 residues.

Turning to this clone: Additional DNA sequences in this sample encode the identical CDR3. The rearrangement joins TRBV18 to TRBJ1-4, with a weak D call TRBD1 (6 bases). The CDR3 contains 13 residues. The V and J ends lost 3 bases and 8 bases respectively, with 10 bases between them. Germline CDR1 reads KGHSH; CDR2 reads LQKENI. CDR3 sequence: CASSPQGNEKLFF. The CDR3 bases are TGTGCCAGCTCACCGCAGGGGAACGAAAAACTGTTTTTT.

The chain links TRBV28 to TRBJ1-4; 8 positions agree with TRBD1. This CDR3 comprises 17 residues. V gave up 4 bases and J gave up 5 bases; unmatched junction bases: 12. Germline V gene lookup returns CDR1 MDHEN and CDR2 SYDVKM. CDR3 region: CASSSGRQGRKNEKLFF. The DNA of the CDR3 is TGTGCCAGCAGTTCCGGCCGACAGGGGCGGAAGAATGAAAAACTGTTTTTT. Supplemented by reference TRBV28 and TRBJ1-4, the full variable domain reads DVKVTQSSRYLVKRTGEKVFLECVQDMDHENMFWYRQDPGLGLRLIYFSYDVKMKEKGDIPEGYSVSREKKERFSLILESASTNQTSMYLCASSSGRQGRKNEKLFFGSGTQLSVL.

The gene calls are TRBV2 and TRBJ1-1; 9 bases line up with TRBD1. CDR3 length: 16 residues. Germline CDR1 and CDR2: SNHLY and FYNNEI. After removal of 3 bases from V and 1 base from J, the junction contained 6 bases not matched to a gene. The CDR3 bases are TGTGCCAGCAGTGAGGGATGGACAGGGGAGAACACTGAAGCTTTCTTT. Translating gives CASSEGWTGENTEAFF. Variable domain in full (rest from reference TRBV2 and TRBJ1-1): EPEVTQTPSHQVTQMGQEVILRCVPISNHLYFYWYRQILGQKVEFLVSFYNNEISEKSEIFDDQFSVERPDGSNFTLKIRSTKLEDSAMYFCASSEGWTGENTEAFFGQGTRLTVV.

In its sample, this clone was seen once. The CDR3 DNA follows: TGTGCCAGTACCCCTTCAGGGGGATGGAACACTGAAGCTTTCTTT. As protein: CASTPSGGWNTEAFF. The chain couples TRBV19 to TRBJ1-1; TRBD1 agrees at 7 bases. CDR1 is LNHDA, CDR2 SQIVND, per germline (reference sequence). V shed 7 bases, J shed 1 base, and the junction held 9 bases outside the gene matches. The CDR3 runs 15 residues.

The J gene is TRBJ1-1, the V gene TRBV2, with TRBD1 matching 8 bases. CDR3 length: 12 amino acids. Germline trimming cut 7 bases from V and 8 bases from J; bases unmatched to any gene: 6. Germline V gene sequence: CDR1 SNHLY, CDR2 FYNNEI. The CDR3 reads CASTGQGPEAFF. CDR3 DNA sequence: TGTGCCAGCACCGGACAGGGTCCCGAAGCTTTCTTT.